This TCR beta chain was recorded in a study of cytomegalovirus exposure and HLA in healthy donors. General study points: 164 TCR beta chains were listed as cytomegalovirus-associated. CMV serostatus was the sole immune exposure data available. TCR beta V segments were, for the most part, productive about 87% or about 30% of the time in an earlier analysis. Presence/absence analyses assumed roughly uniform sequencing depth across donors.

The PCR employed 60 Vbeta primers together with 13 Jbeta primers. Method: immunoSEQ multiplex PCR; TCRdb's copy keeps in-frame clones and lacks some. The sample holds about 200,000 clones; around 79% are singletons and the top ten take around 4.3%. V lost 5 bases to trimming and J lost 6 bases; unmatched junction nucleotides: 11. The CDR3 spans 17 residues. Germline V gives CDR1 PRHDT, CDR2 FYEKMQ (reference sequence). A remark on this clone: Its specificity is unknown.

The J gene is TRBJ2-7, the V gene TRBV13, with 15 bases fitting TRBD2. The sequence was collected from a woman aged 25 to 39 in good health and CMV-seropositive. Sequenced input: PBMCs. The CDR3: CASSDGTSGGTPREQYF. CDR3 nucleotide sequence: TGTGCCAGCAGCGATGGGACTAGCGGGGGGACACCCCGCGAGCAGTACTTC.